The next 18 T cell receptor beta chains were all read from a single sample in a study of shared clonotypes between healthy human individuals. Clones were sequenced by immunoSEQ multiplex PCR, and TCRdb holds only the in-frame ones, with some missing. The table shows over a million clones, with roughly 95% occurring only once. The source material was naive CD4+ T cells sorted from blood. Subset of the sample: CD45RA+ positively selected. These receptors originate from a man under 40 in good health.

This sequence joins TRBV4-1 and TRBJ1-1; perhaps TRBD1 as D (6 bases). The CDR3 covers 15 residues. Deletions cut 0 bases from V and 0 bases from J, with 8 bases between. Germline lookup yields CDR1 MGHRA and CDR2 YSYEKL. The DNA of the CDR3 is TGCGCCAGCAGCCAAGATTGGACAGTGAACACTGAAGCTTTCTTT. This translates into CASSQDWTVNTEAFF.

The chain is built from TRBV18 and TRBJ2-5, with TRBD2 as a possible D gene (5 bases). CDR1 and CDR2 from the germline V gene are KGHSH and LQKENI. Trimming removed 1 base from V and 3 bases from J, with 12 bases in between. CDR3 length equals 15 residues. CDR3 residues: CASSPLSADEETQYF. The CDR3 DNA sequence: TGTGCCAGCTCACCACTTTCAGCGGATGAAGAGACCCAGTACTTC.

The chain is built from TRBV28 and TRBJ1-5, with D possibly TRBD1 on 5 matching bases. The V gene lost 1 base and the J gene lost 5 bases, with 15 bases spanning the gap. Per the germline V gene, CDR1 is MDHEN and CDR2 is SYDVKM. CDR3 length: 16 amino acids. DNA for the CDR3: TGTGCCAGCAGTTTATCCTCCGGACGGGGCGATCAGCCCCAGCATTTT. Translated, it gives CASSLSSGRGDQPQHF.

The chain's CDR3 is CASSLELRSGAGQETQYF. The DNA of the CDR3 is TGTGCCAGCAGCTTAGAACTTAGGTCGGGGGCAGGACAAGAGACCCAGTACTTC. The chain carries TRBV7-9 and TRBJ2-5; D tentatively reads TRBD1 or TRBD2 (6 bases each). Germline V CDR1 and CDR2: SEHNR, FQNEAQ (reference sequence). The CDR3 totals 18 residues. Between the trimmed V and J ends, which lost 1 base and 2 bases, there was a span of 20 bases.

The chain has TRBV29-1 and TRBJ2-6; 10 nucleotides align to TRBD1. The germline gives CDR1 SQVTM, CDR2 ANQGSEA. V trimming: 3 bases; J trimming: 5 bases; junction bases outside the gene matches: 22. The CDR3 covers 21 residues. This chain's CDR3 is CSVEEDRGLDNTGLWANVLTF. Written as DNA, the CDR3 is TGCAGCGTTGAGGAAGACAGGGGGCTCGACAACACCGGGCTCTGGGCCAACGTCCTGACTTTC.

This clone was detected only once. The V call is TRBV7-6, the J call TRBJ1-4; 7 bases agree with TRBD1. V was clipped by 6 bases and J by 5 bases; unmatched bases: 12. The CDR3 loop spans 16 amino acids. The germline CDR1 and CDR2 sequences are SGHVS and FNYEAQ. The CDR3 is CASSLGDSRKNEKLFF. The CDR3 DNA follows: TGTGCCAGCAGTCTAGGGGACAGCAGAAAGAATGAAAAACTGTTTTTT.

This chain links TRBV16 with TRBJ1-3; maybe TRBD1 (6 bases). Germline V gene sequence: CDR1 KGHSY, CDR2 FQNENV. The CDR3 is 16 residues long. The germline V and J ends were trimmed by 2 bases and 4 bases, with 15 bases remaining between them. The CDR3, as DNA: TGTGCCAGCAGCCAAGCGGTACAGGGTTTCGGAAACACCATATATTTT. Protein sequence: CASSQAVQGFGNTIYF.

This rearrangement joins TRBV28 to TRBJ2-2; 9 bases line up with TRBD1. Unmatched junction bases numbered 11, after V lost 2 bases and J lost 7 bases. Germline V lookup: CDR1 MDHEN, CDR2 SYDVKM. The CDR3 contains 17 residues. CDR3 protein: CASSLPHRGRFVGELFF. The CDR3 nucleotides are TGTGCCAGCAGTTTACCTCACAGGGGGCGATTCGTCGGGGAGCTGTTTTTT.

The gene calls are TRBV2 and TRBJ2-1; a possible D gene is TRBD1 (5 bases). The CDR3 runs 13 residues. Germline assignment: CDR1 SNHLY and CDR2 FYNNEI. V shed 3 bases and J shed 5 bases, with 8 bases lying between them. The DNA for the CDR3 is TGTGCCAGCAGTGATCAGGGAAACAATGAGCAGTTCTTC. Protein: CASSDQGNNEQFF.

The rearrangement joins TRBV15 to TRBJ2-7, with 7 bases identical to TRBD2. V dropped 5 bases and J dropped 4; count of bases not matched to a gene: 11. CDR1 and CDR2 (germline): LNHNV, YYDKDF (reference sequence). The CDR3 covers 15 residues. CDR3 DNA sequence: TGTGCCACCAGCTTGCGACTAGAAGCGGGGTACGAGCAGTACTTC. Protein product: CATSLRLEAGYEQYF.

CDR3 sequence (DNA): TGTGCCAGCTCACCACCCCGCCGCTCTGGAAACACCATATATTTT. Translation gives CASSPPRRSGNTIYF. The rearrangement uses TRBV18 and TRBJ1-3; D remains ambiguous. Germline assignment: CDR1 KGHSH and CDR2 LQKENI. This CDR3 has 15 residues. Trimming took 0 bases from V and 0 from J, leaving 6 bases between them.

The genes are TRBV5-1 and TRBJ1-3; D remains ambiguous. The ends were cut back, 2 bases at V and 0 bases at J, with 12 bases in the middle. Germline CDR1 and CDR2: SGHRS and YFSETQ. The CDR3 runs 16 residues. The CDR3 here is CASSFGPLDSGNTIYF. CDR3 bases: TGCGCCAGCAGCTTTGGCCCCCTAGACTCTGGAAACACCATATATTTT.

This clone was seen a handful of times. This chain joins TRBV5-6 and TRBJ2-7; D gene ambiguous. Trimming removed 5 bases from V and 3 bases from J, with 15 bases in between. The CDR3 contains 14 residues. CDR1 and CDR2 from the germline V gene are SGHDT and YYEEEE. The CDR3 loop reads CASRIYSLGYEQYF. CDR3 coding DNA: TGTGCCAGCAGGATTTACTCCCTCGGCTACGAGCAGTACTTC. Supplemented by reference TRBV5-6 and TRBJ2-7, the full variable domain reads DAGVTQSPTHLIKTRGQQVTLRCSPKSGHDTVSWYQQALGQGPQFIFQYYEEEERQRGNFPDRFSGHQFPNYSSELNVNALLLGDSALYLCASRIYSLGYEQYFGPGTRLTVT.

V gene TRBV11-2 combines with J gene TRBJ1-1; D possibly corresponds to TRBD1 (6 bases). V lost 1 base, J lost 1 base, and 16 bases lay in between. The CDR3 consists of 17 residues. CDR1 is SGHAT, CDR2 FQNNGV, per germline. CDR3 amino acids: CASSLGTYTGRNTEAFF. The CDR3 nucleotides read TGTGCCAGCAGCTTAGGGACCTATACAGGGCGGAACACTGAAGCTTTCTTT.

V is TRBV28 and J is TRBJ1-1, with TRBD1 matching 9 bases. The V and J ends lost 7 bases and 1 base, in that order; junction bases with no gene match: 4. The CDR3 contains 14 residues. The germline gives CDR1 MDHEN, CDR2 SYDVKM. DNA for the CDR3: TGTGCCAGCAAGACAGGGGGGACGAACACTGAAGCTTTCTTT. This codes for CASKTGGTNTEAFF.

The V gene is TRBV11-3, the J gene TRBJ2-5; TRBD2 agrees at 7 bases. The V gene's germline CDR1 is SGHNT and CDR2 YENEEA. The CDR3 has 12 residues. The V gene end was trimmed by 5 bases and the J gene end by 5 bases; junction bases not matched to a gene: 2. The CDR3 nucleotides read TGTGCCAGCAGCGTCGGGAGGGAGACCCAGTACTTC. This codes for CASSVGRETQYF.

A word on this clone: This CDR3 fails to terminate in the conserved phenylalanine or tryptophan, so it likely reflects a read error. The DNA is left out, because the CDR3 cannot be placed on it with certainty; the CDR3 is given as TCRdb lists it. The chain recombines TRBV15 with TRBJ2-3; the DNA was not compared with TRBD2, the D call given in the table. Germline CDR1 is LNHNV and CDR2 is YYDKDF (reference sequence). Both ends counted, the CDR3 spans 10 residues. CDR3 sequence reads: CATSSRPGEV.

The chain is built from TRBV4-3 and TRBJ1-1, with 7 bases matching TRBD1. Germline V lookup: CDR1 LGHNA, CDR2 YSLEER. J gave up 0 bases and V 3 bases, and 4 bases lay outside the gene matches. The CDR3 runs to 15 residues. CDR3 sequence: CASSHRTGLNTEAFF. The CDR3 nucleotides read TGCGCCAGCAGCCATCGGACAGGCCTGAACACTGAAGCTTTCTTT.